Given below is one T cell receptor beta chain in context. This clonotype was counted only a few times. No antigen is known for it. Per-base qualities were not stored, and no clone one base away is much larger. The data derive from a study of identical twins (dated by TCRdb to about 2016). The study in broad terms: To test whether fetal clonotypes persist, this study deep-sequenced TCR alpha and beta repertoires from monozygotic twins, from unrelated adults of various ages, and from cord blood. Replicate twin experiments were performed at different times using different library preparation protocols to rule out contamination.

Every donor was a healthy Caucasian. The twin cohort consisted of three pairs of female monozygotic twins, all aged roughly 18 to 30 years. RNA for TCR libraries was isolated from peripheral blood mononuclear cells. The library was built by means of 5' RACE. Sequencing took place on an Illumina HiSeq 2000. Template switching introduced a universal primer binding site; the final cDNA contained a unique molecular identifier, enabling accurate counting of TCR cDNA molecules. Specific primers in the conserved constant-segment region were used to synthesize first-strand cDNA for the TCR alpha and beta chains. To control for contamination, every cDNA library was double barcoded, receiving both a SMART-Mk sample barcode and Illumina barcodes. TruSeq adapter sequences and Illumina sample barcodes were added in two successive PCR steps. The TCR alpha and beta cDNA libraries were sequenced on the Illumina HiSeq platform using custom primers. The study's own analysis went as follows. MiGEC processed the raw reads to extract unique molecular identifiers, while MiXCR was used to determine the CDR3 positions. Recombination models were inferred per individual with the repgenHMM and IGoR tools using an EM algorithm. Shared clonotype analysis was performed with the tcR package in R, normalizing sharing by the product of cloneset sizes. To study raw recombination free of thymic and clonal selection effects, out-of-frame nonproductive sequences were analyzed. TCRdb handled the public reads itself, with Q25 trimming in fastp and clone calling in MiXCR, and kept productive beta chains. Here each entry gathers all rows of one CDR3 protein and keeps the most common genes and DNA. These V and J calls are TCRdb output, not the study's own analysis. A total of approximately 890,000 distinct CDR3 sequences appear in this sample, roughly 12% of them only once. Roughly 1.5% of the sample belongs to the ten largest clones.

Overall study outcomes, separate from this receptor: Abundant cord blood beta clonotypes had fewer insertions, young adult naive repertoires showed a similar but weaker trend, and memory repertoires showed no such trend. Compared with coincidental sharing between unrelated individuals, out-of-frame TCR alpha sequences shared between twins had an excess of sequences with low generation probability. Because the same donors could not be followed over many years, the conclusions depended on cross-sectional statistical analysis. Out-of-frame TCR alpha sharing in monozygotic twins was systematically underestimated by recombination models, whereas sharing between unrelated individuals was in agreement with the recombination models. The excess sharing between twins in beta out-of-frame sequences was weaker because fewer shared sequences reduced the signal-to-noise ratio. Invariant T cells such as MAIT and iNKT could partly confound zero-insertion analyses, though diverse VJ usage argued against this for most clonotypes.

A further study also used this sample, focusing on yellow fever vaccine responses in identical twins. As that second paper reports: The T cell response to vaccination in identical twins was reported by the authors to appear partly convergent and partly personalized. Focusing on identical twins, the study followed the T cell clones that responded to the vaccine, and did so with precision.

The origin of this receptor is a woman aged 18-35 years in good health. The sequencing sample was made of PBMCs.

CDR3 loop: CASSQARGSADTQYF. The nucleotides read TGTGCCAGCAGCCAAGCGCGGGGGAGTGCAGATACGCAGTATTTT. The chain is made from TRBV3-1 and TRBJ2-3, with 7 middle bases fitting TRBD2. At the junction V is shortened by 1 base and J by 4 bases; bases outside the gene matches: 5. The CDR3 contains 15 residues, cysteine and phenylalanine counted. The entry retains the CDR3 DNA only, 45 bases that are in frame from base 1. Reading the germline V gene (reference sequence) gives CDR1 LGHDT and CDR2 YNNKEL.